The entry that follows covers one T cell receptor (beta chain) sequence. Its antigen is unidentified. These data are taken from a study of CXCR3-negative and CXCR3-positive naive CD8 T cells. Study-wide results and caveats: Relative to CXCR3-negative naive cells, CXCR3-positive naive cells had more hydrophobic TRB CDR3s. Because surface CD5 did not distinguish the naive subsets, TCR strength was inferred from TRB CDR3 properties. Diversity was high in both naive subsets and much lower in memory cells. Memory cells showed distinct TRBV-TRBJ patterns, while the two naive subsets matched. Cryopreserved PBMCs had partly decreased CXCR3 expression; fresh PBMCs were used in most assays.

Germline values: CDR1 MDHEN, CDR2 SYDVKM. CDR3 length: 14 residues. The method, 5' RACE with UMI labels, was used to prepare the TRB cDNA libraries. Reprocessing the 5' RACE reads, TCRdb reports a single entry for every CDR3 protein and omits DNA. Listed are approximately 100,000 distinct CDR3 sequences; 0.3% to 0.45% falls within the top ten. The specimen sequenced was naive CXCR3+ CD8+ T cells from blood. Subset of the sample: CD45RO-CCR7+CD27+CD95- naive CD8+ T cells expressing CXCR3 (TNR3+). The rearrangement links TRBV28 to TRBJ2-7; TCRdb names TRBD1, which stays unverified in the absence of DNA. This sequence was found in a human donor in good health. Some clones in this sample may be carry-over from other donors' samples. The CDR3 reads CASSLFEGGYEQYF. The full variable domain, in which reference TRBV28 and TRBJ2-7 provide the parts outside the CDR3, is DVKVTQSSRYLVKRTGEKVFLECVQDMDHENMFWYRQDPGLGLRLIYFSYDVKMKEKGDIPEGYSVSREKKERFSLILESASTNQTSMYLCASSLFEGGYEQYFGPGTRLTVT.